The sequence of this TCR beta chain was determined in a study of CXCR3-negative and CXCR3-positive naive CD8 T cells. General observations from the study: TRBV-TRBJ usage matched between naive CXCR3-negative and CXCR3-positive cells but not between memory cells. For memory CD8+ cells diversity was much lower, but both naive subsets had comparably high diversity.

Germline V CDR1 and CDR2: MNHEY, SMNVEV (reference sequence). This CDR3 comprises 14 residues. Each TRB cDNA library was prepared by 5' RACE (with UMI labels). TCRdb re-called the 5' RACE reads and gives one entry per CDR3 protein, without DNA. This table holds about 130,000 distinct CDR3 sequences. About this clonotype itself: What it binds is unknown.

The sequence was collected from a human donor in good health. Some clones in this sample may be carry-over from other donors' samples. The chain couples TRBV27 to TRBJ2-7. Sequenced: naive CXCR3- CD8+ T cells from blood. Regarding subset: CD45RO-CCR7+CD27+CD95- naive CD8+ T cells lacking CXCR3 (TNR3-). CDR3 protein: CASSRRQGSYEQYF.